This T cell receptor (beta chain) was sequenced during a study of T-cell memory formation after mild COVID-19. Points from the study as a whole: Contracting CD4+ clones sat mainly in CM and EM; CD8+ in EMRA.

V shed 4 bases, J shed 5 bases, and the junction held 10 bases outside the gene matches. This CDR3 contains 16 residues. Germline CDR1 reads SGHRS; CDR2 reads YFSETQ. This clonotype showed up many times. Its antigen is not known. Using constant-segment primers, 5'RACE produced TCR alpha and TCR beta cDNA libraries carrying sample barcodes and UMIs. TCRdb re-called the 5' RACE reads with MiXCR, one entry per CDR3 protein. The data hold hundreds of thousands of distinct CDR3 sequences, with around 19% observed a single time. The TCR originated in an adult woman who had mild COVID-19 (a few samples of this study predate the infection). Cell type and time point are not known. This chain connects TRBV5-1 to TRBJ2-1; TRBD2 matches at 9 bases. Sequencing was performed on PBMCs or a T cell subset sorted from them (not recorded which). CDR3 sequence reads: CASSPPLAGAHNEQFF. The DNA of the CDR3 is TGCGCCAGCAGCCCGCCGTTAGCGGGGGCACACAATGAGCAGTTCTTC.